Listed below are T cell receptor beta chains from one sample, sequenced in a study of T cell responses to AZD1222 COVID-19 vaccine. TCRdb's table, derived via immunoSEQ multiplex PCR, lists solely in-frame clones and lacks some. Among more than 70,000 clones, roughly 90% were seen once, and the ten largest hold less than 35%. The specimen was peripheral blood, collected 28 days after the second AZD1222 dose. The receptor source for this set is an adult who received the AZD1222 COVID-19 vaccine. The CDR3 runs from the conserved cysteine through the conserved F or W. A D gene is named only where the DNA matches it firmly. A row's size may be missing; if present it is once, few, many or a size class.

cdr3_length	clone_size	v_call	d_call	j_call	cdr3_nt	cdr3_aa
15	NA	TRBV24-1	NA	TRBJ1-4	TGTGCCACCAGTGATCTGAAGGGGGGAAGCGAAAAACTGTTTTTT	CATSDLKGGSEKLFF
15	NA	TRBV28	NA	TRBJ2-1	TGTGCCACCCTAAAAGGTAGGCAGGGAGACAATGAGCAGTTCTTC	CATLKGRQGDNEQFF
11	NA	TRBV4-1	NA	TRBJ1-4	TGCGCCAGCAGCCACGAGGGGAAACTGTTTTTT	CASSHEGKLFF
16	once	TRBV5-5	NA	TRBJ1-6	TGTGCCAGCAGCTCGGGGGTGATGGGGTTTAATTCACCCCTCCACTTT	CASSSGVMGFNSPLHF
13	NA	TRBV29-1	NA	TRBJ1-1	TGCAGCGGTAGTACCCGTTCGGACACTGAAGCTTTCTTT	CSGSTRSDTEAFF
15	NA	TRBV5-1	TRBD1	TRBJ2-2	TGCGCCAGCAGAATGGACAGGGGAAACACCGGGGAGCTGTTTTTT	CASRMDRGNTGELFF
14	NA	TRBV5-5	TRBD2	TRBJ2-7	TGTGCCAGTCTCCAACTAGCGGGGGGCTACGAGCAGTACTTC	CASLQLAGGYEQYF
17	NA	TRBV28	NA	TRBJ2-1	TGTGCCAGCAGTTCTATTGGGACCGACAGACCTATGGATGAGCAGTTCTTC	CASSSIGTDRPMDEQFF
13	NA	TRBV19	NA	TRBJ1-4	TGTGCCAGTAGTCCAATTACAGGTGAAAAACTGTTTTTT	CASSPITGEKLFF
14	NA	TRBV4-1	TRBD1	TRBJ1-2	TGCGCCAGCAGCCAGGGGGACAGGGGCTATGGCTACACCTTC	CASSQGDRGYGYTF
15	NA	TRBV21-1	NA	TRBJ1-5	TGTGCCAGCAGCACGAGGCCAAGAAACAATCAGCCCCAGCATTTT	CASSTRPRNNQPQHF
12	NA	TRBV12-3/TRBV12-4	NA	TRBJ2-3	TGTGCCAGCAGTCCAGATGGAGATACGCAGTATTTT	CASSPDGDTQYF
12	once	TRBV29-1	TRBD2	TRBJ2-3	TGCAGCGTCGGGAGGGGACCAGATACGCAGTATTTT	CSVGRGPDTQYF
15	NA	TRBV5-6	TRBD2	TRBJ2-1	TGTGCCAGCAGCTTGGGCCTAGCGGGAGAGTATGAGCAGTTCTTC	CASSLGLAGEYEQFF
14	NA	TRBV30	NA	TRBJ1-3	TGTGCCTGGAGTGTAGGAGATTCTGGAAACACCATATATTTT	CAWSVGDSGNTIYF
14	NA	TRBV27	NA	TRBJ1-3	TGTGCCAGCAGTTCCATAGGATCCGGAAACACCATATATTTT	CASSSIGSGNTIYF
17	NA	TRBV19	TRBD2	TRBJ2-1	TGTGCCAGTAGTACGCCCGGGACTAGCGGTACCAACAATGAGCAGTTCTTC	CASSTPGTSGTNNEQFF
14	NA	TRBV27	NA	TRBJ1-1	TGTGCCAGCAGTTTATCGCGCGATAGGGATGAAGCTTTCTTT	CASSLSRDRDEAFF
15	NA	TRBV5-6	TRBD2	TRBJ2-7	TGTGCCAGCAGCTTGGAGGGTAGCGGGACTAACGAGCAGTACTTC	CASSLEGSGTNEQYF
15	once	TRBV28	NA	TRBJ1-5	TGTGCCAGCAGTTTAACGGACCGCAGCAATCAGCCCCAGCATTTT	CASSLTDRSNQPQHF
13	NA	TRBV5-1	NA	TRBJ1-2	TGCGCCAGCAGCCCGGACCTACCCTATGGCTACACCTTC	CASSPDLPYGYTF
15	NA	TRBV19	NA	TRBJ2-1	TGTGCCAGTACCCTGAGGGGGAGTCCCTACAATGAGCAGTTCTTC	CASTLRGSPYNEQFF
13	NA	TRBV2	NA	TRBJ2-5	TGTGCCAGCAGTGAAAGGGAGTTGGAGACCCAGTACTTC	CASSERELETQYF
13	NA	TRBV6-5	NA	TRBJ2-5	TGTGCCAGCAGGCGGACAGCCCAAGAGACCCAGTACTTC	CASRRTAQETQYF
14	NA	TRBV14	NA	TRBJ1-2	TGTGCCAGCAGCCAAACGGGGGGTTCCTATGGCTACACCTTC	CASSQTGGSYGYTF
15	NA	TRBV4-1	NA	TRBJ1-5	TGCGCCAGCAGCCAAGATCGGATGAGCAATCAGCCCCAGCATTTT	CASSQDRMSNQPQHF
11	once	TRBV6-5	NA	TRBJ2-7	TGTGCCAGCAGTCTTAGCGACGAGCAGTACTTC	CASSLSDEQYF
15	NA	TRBV7-2	NA	TRBJ2-5	TGTGCCAGCAGCGGCGGGTACAGGGGGGGGGAGACCCAGTACTTC	CASSGGYRGGETQYF
18	NA	TRBV27	NA	TRBJ1-6	TGTGCCAGCAGTTTATACCCTACGGGGCGGTTTTTCAGTTCACCCCTCCACTTT	CASSLYPTGRFFSSPLHF
14	NA	TRBV6-5	NA	TRBJ2-7	TGTGCCAGCAGTCGACAGGCCAGCCTCTACGAGCAGTACTTC	CASSRQASLYEQYF
14	NA	TRBV24-1	NA	TRBJ1-5	TGTGCCACCAGTGATTGGGGGGGGATTCAGCCCCAGCATTTT	CATSDWGGIQPQHF
15	NA	TRBV3-1/TRBV3-2	NA	TRBJ1-2	TGTGCCAGCAGCCAAGATTTCGTGGGTTCGGAAGGCTACACCTTC	CASSQDFVGSEGYTF
13	NA	TRBV19	NA	TRBJ1-1	TGTGCCAGTAGTATAGGGGGAAACACTGAAGCTTTCTTT	CASSIGGNTEAFF
13	NA	TRBV7-9	NA	TRBJ2-5	TGTGCCAGCAGCGCGGGACTTCCAGAGACCCAGTACTTC	CASSAGLPETQYF
16	NA	TRBV7-6	NA	TRBJ1-3	TGTGCCAGCAGCTTAGGCCCAGGGGAAGATGGAAACACCATATATTTT	CASSLGPGEDGNTIYF
14	NA	TRBV27	TRBD2	TRBJ2-7	TGTGCCAGCAGTCCATTTAGCGGGAGAGCCGAGCAGTACTTC	CASSPFSGRAEQYF
19	NA	TRBV6-1	TRBD2	TRBJ2-4	TGTGCCAGCAGTGAAGGACTAGCGGGAGGACCTTTAGCCAAAAACATTCAGTACTTC	CASSEGLAGGPLAKNIQYF
15	NA	TRBV5-4	NA	TRBJ2-2	TGTGCCAGCAGCTTGGCGGGGCTGAACACCGGGGAGCTGTTTTTT	CASSLAGLNTGELFF
14	NA	TRBV13	NA	TRBJ1-2	TGTGCCAGCAGCTCCCGTTCCTCTAACTATGGCTACACCTTC	CASSSRSSNYGYTF
13	NA	TRBV6-5	NA	TRBJ1-2	TGTGCCAGCAGTTACTCGAGAACCGTTGGCTACACCTTC	CASSYSRTVGYTF